The 22 T cell receptor beta chains listed next were all sequenced from one sample in a study of blood T cell repertoires in COVID-19 (dated by TCRdb to about 2020). Preparation of the library involved the immunoSEQ multiplex PCR assay. The table comes from immuneACCESS by way of TCRdb, which keeps in-frame sequences with V and J called. Part of the clones is missing from these tables; in studies checked, under half for an unresolved V gene and the rest for unknown reasons. The sample profile shows approximately 68,000 clones; less than 90% of them were found once. About 4.4% of the sample comes from the top ten. The sequenced sample was peripheral blood. The receptors derive from a man aged 45-65 years with active COVID-19.

This clone was found once. The chain combines TRBV7-3 with TRBJ2-1, with unresolved D. The CDR3 is 13 amino acids. The V end lost 5 bases, the J end lost 6 bases, and 11 bases lay between the germline ends. Germline V CDR1 and CDR2: SGHTA, FQGTGA. This CDR3 is CASSPSRGNEQFF. In DNA form, the CDR3 reads TGTGCCAGCAGCCCGAGCAGAGGCAATGAGCAGTTCTTC.

This clone was counted a single time. The chain links TRBV9 to TRBJ2-3; 10 bases fit TRBD2. Germline V gene lookup returns CDR1 SGDLS and CDR2 YYNGEE. This CDR3 is 17 amino acids long. V lost 0 bases, J lost 4 bases, and 8 bases stayed unmatched. The CDR3 reads CASSVGSSGGAADTQYF. The CDR3 DNA reads TGTGCCAGCAGCGTAGGATCGAGCGGGGGGGCTGCAGATACGCAGTATTTT.

Points on this clone: A read error may produce the germline difference seen at one junction end. The chain recombines TRBV7-7 with TRBJ1-4, with TRBD1 identical over 7 bases. The CDR3 has 15 residues. Germline V gives CDR1 SSHAT, CDR2 FNYEAQ (reference sequence). The CDR3 DNA sequence: TGTGCTAGCAGCTTGGGAAACAGGGGTAATGAAAAACTGTTTTTT. Its translation is CASSLGNRGNEKLFF. Together with reference TRBV7-7 and TRBJ1-4, the CDR3 gives the full variable domain: GAGVSQSPRYKVTKRGQDVTLRCDPISSHATLYWYQQALGQGPEFLTYFNYEAQPDKSGLPSDRFSAERPEGSISTLTIQRTEQRDSAMYRCASSLGNRGNEKLFFGSGTQLSVL.

This chain uses TRBV28 with TRBJ2-7; D is possibly TRBD1 (5 bases). This CDR3 has 13 amino acids. The V end lost 3 bases, the J end lost 1 base, and 7 bases lay between the germline ends. Germline V gene data show CDR1 as MDHEN and CDR2 as SYDVKM. Here the CDR3 DNA reads TGTGCCAGCAGTTTCCCAGGGTCCTACGAGCAGTACTTC. It codes for CASSFPGSYEQYF.

The chain has TRBV7-2 and TRBJ2-5; TRBD1 matches at 9 bases. The J segment lost 5 bases and the V segment lost 5 bases, leaving 9 bases of the junction unmatched. Germline CDR1 is SGHTA and CDR2 is FQGNSA. CDR3 length: 15 amino acids. The CDR3 loop reads CASSAAGTGPETQYF. In DNA form, the CDR3 reads TGTGCCAGCAGCGCCGCCGGGACAGGGCCCGAGACCCAGTACTTC.

In this sample, this clone turned up once. The chain combines TRBV7-2 with TRBJ2-3; D is unresolved. Per the germline V gene, CDR1 is SGHTA and CDR2 is FQGNSA. V shed 5 bases and J shed 0 bases, with 12 bases lying between them. The CDR3 is made up of 15 amino acids. Here the CDR3 DNA reads TGTGCCAGCAGCCCATACCCGACTAGCACAGATACGCAGTATTTT. It encodes CASSPYPTSTDTQYF.

This sequence joins TRBV9 and TRBJ2-1, with D perhaps TRBD2 (6 bases). Deletions cut 0 bases from V and 3 bases from J, with 10 bases between. This CDR3 has 15 amino acids. Germline CDR1 SGDLS, CDR2 YYNGEE. CDR3 bases: TGTGCCAGCAGCGTAGTTGGAGGGGTCTACAATGAGCAGTTCTTC. Its translation: CASSVVGGVYNEQFF.

With respect to this clone: One junction end does not reproduce the germline sequence, and a read error may be involved. The genes are TRBV7-7 and TRBJ2-5; 11 nucleotides line up with TRBD2. Germline V CDR1 and CDR2: SSHAT, FNYEAQ (reference sequence). This CDR3 has 15 amino acids. DNA for the CDR3: TGTGCTAGCAGCCTTAGCGGGGGGGCCGGGGAGACCCAGTACTTC. Encoded protein: CASSLSGGAGETQYF.

CDR3 DNA: TGTGCCAGCGGACGATTAGCGGGAGACTACGAGCAGTACTTC. Protein sequence: CASGRLAGDYEQYF. This chain joins TRBV6-5 and TRBJ2-7; TRBD2 matches at 9 bases. Per germline, CDR1 MNHEY and CDR2 SVGAGI. V lost 8 bases to trimming and J lost 3 bases; unmatched junction nucleotides: 8. This CDR3 is 14 amino acids long.

The chain is built from TRBV24-1 and TRBJ1-2, with TRBD1 matching over 11 bases. V was clipped by 9 bases and J by 0 bases; unmatched bases: 8. Per germline, CDR1 KGHDR and CDR2 SFDVKD. CDR3 size: 16 residues. CDR3 DNA: TGTGCCACCCAGGCGGGACAGGGGGTAGCTAACTATGGCTACACCTTC. It is translated as CATQAGQGVANYGYTF.

This chain connects TRBV30 to TRBJ2-7, with D uncertain. The CDR3 is 12 residues long. Germline lookup yields CDR1 GTSNPN and CDR2 SVGIG (reference sequence). The V gene lost 1 base and the J gene lost 1 base, with 5 bases spanning the gap. The CDR3 nucleotides are TGTGCCTGGAGTGCGACTTCCTACGAGCAGTACTTC. The encoded protein is CAWSATSYEQYF.

V and J are TRBV3-1 (or the pseudogene TRBV3-2) and TRBJ2-5; D is ambiguous. From germline, CDR1 is LGHDT and CDR2 YNNKEL (reference sequence). This CDR3 has 17 residues. V dropped 1 base and J dropped 1 base, with 16 bases sitting between them. DNA of the CDR3: TGTGCCAGCAGCCAAGTTTCCCTAGGAAGGATCCAAGAGACCCAGTACTTC. It encodes CASSQVSLGRIQETQYF.

This clone was counted only a few times. V usage is TRBV7-8 and J usage is TRBJ1-5; D may be TRBD1 (6 bases). The V and J ends lost 5 bases and 2 bases respectively, with 16 bases between them. The CDR3 covers 16 residues. CDR1 and CDR2 from the germline V gene are SGHVS and FQNEAQ. The CDR3 protein is CASSPYRVGGNQPQHF. The CDR3 DNA reads as TGTGCCAGCAGCCCCTACAGGGTAGGCGGCAATCAGCCCCAGCATTTT.

The chain has TRBV9 and TRBJ2-1, with 13 bases lining up with TRBD2. The CDR3 loop spans 18 amino acids. The ends lost 0 bases at V and 7 bases at J; junction bases unmatched: 10. From germline, CDR1 is SGDLS and CDR2 YYNGEE. The CDR3 loop reads CASSVGGLAGELGNEQFF. The DNA for the CDR3 is TGTGCCAGCAGCGTAGGTGGACTAGCGGGAGAATTGGGGAATGAGCAGTTCTTC.

The DNA for the CDR3 is TGTGCCAGCAGCTTAGACGGGGGCTCTGGAAACACCATATATTTT. Its translation is CASSLDGGSGNTIYF. V gene TRBV7-2 combines with J gene TRBJ1-3, with D maybe TRBD1 (5 bases). V dropped 1 base and J dropped 0 bases, with 7 bases sitting between them. This CDR3 is built from 15 residues. CDR1 SGHTA and CDR2 FQGNSA come from the germline V gene.

The chain uses TRBV11-2 and TRBJ1-6; 10 bases align to TRBD1. The CDR3 spans 16 residues. The germline CDR1 and CDR2 sequences are SGHAT and FQNNGV. V shed 1 base, J shed 9 bases, and the junction held 6 bases outside the gene matches. The CDR3 DNA sequence: TGTGCCAGCAGCTTAGGTTACGGGACAGGGGTTTCACCCCTCCACTTT. It codes for CASSLGYGTGVSPLHF. Together with reference TRBV11-2 and TRBJ1-6, the CDR3 gives the full variable domain: EAGVAQSPRYKIIEKRQSVAFWCNPISGHATLYWYQQILGQGPKLLIQFQNNGVVDDSQLPKDRFSAERLKGVDSTLKIQPAKLEDSAVYLCASSLGYGTGVSPLHFGNGTRLTVT.

The J gene is TRBJ2-2, the V gene TRBV7-3, with TRBD2 as a possible D gene (6 bases). The CDR3 consists of 14 residues. Per germline, CDR1 SGHTA and CDR2 FQGTGA. The V end was cut by 3 bases, the J end by 6 bases, with 11 bases between. CDR3 sequence: CASSFGGGSGELFF. CDR3 sequence (DNA): TGTGCCAGCAGCTTCGGGGGTGGGTCCGGGGAGCTGTTTTTT.

This chain joins TRBV30 and TRBJ2-7, with TRBD1 matching over 7 bases. With 5 bases clipped from V and 2 bases from J, the junction kept 3 bases outside the gene matches. This CDR3 spans 12 amino acids. Germline CDR1 reads GTSNPN; CDR2 reads SVGIG (reference sequence). CDR3 nucleotides: TGTGCCTGGGGACAGGCGCCCTACGAGCAGTACTTC. Translated, it gives CAWGQAPYEQYF.

The J gene is TRBJ1-2, the V gene TRBV5-4; a possible D gene is TRBD1 (6 bases). The germline CDR1 and CDR2 sequences are SGHNT and YYREEE (reference sequence). V dropped 2 bases and J dropped 8 bases, with 13 bases sitting between them. This CDR3 region has 13 residues. The chain's CDR3 is CASSFPDRGGYTF. DNA of the CDR3: TGTGCCAGCAGCTTCCCGGACAGAGGGGGCTACACCTTC.

V usage is TRBV24-1 and J usage is TRBJ2-2; TRBD2 aligns across 8 bases. Per germline, CDR1 KGHDR and CDR2 SFDVKD. The CDR3 loop spans 14 amino acids. V shed 9 bases, J shed 6 bases, and the junction held 8 bases outside the gene matches. The CDR3 sequence is CATSDGGGSGELFF. The CDR3 DNA sequence: TGTGCCACCTCGGACGGGGGGGGATCCGGGGAGCTGTTTTTT.

This sequence joins TRBV5-6 and TRBJ2-5, with 11 bases fitting TRBD2. The CDR3 sequence is 15 residues long. The trim removed 4 bases at V and 5 bases at J, leaving 7 bases unmatched. Germline CDR1 and CDR2: SGHDT and YYEEEE. The CDR3 nucleotides read TGTGCCAGCAGCATCACTAGCGGGGGTAGTGAGACCCAGTACTTC. Amino acids: CASSITSGGSETQYF.

The gene calls are TRBV7-2 and TRBJ2-3, with 8 bases aligning to TRBD1. Germline V gives CDR1 SGHTA, CDR2 FQGNSA. CDR3 length: 16 amino acids. Trimming took 1 base from V and 4 from J; bases not matched to a gene: 7. The CDR3 reads CASSLVADRAADTQYF. The CDR3 nucleotides are TGTGCCAGCAGCTTAGTCGCGGACAGGGCGGCAGATACGCAGTATTTT.